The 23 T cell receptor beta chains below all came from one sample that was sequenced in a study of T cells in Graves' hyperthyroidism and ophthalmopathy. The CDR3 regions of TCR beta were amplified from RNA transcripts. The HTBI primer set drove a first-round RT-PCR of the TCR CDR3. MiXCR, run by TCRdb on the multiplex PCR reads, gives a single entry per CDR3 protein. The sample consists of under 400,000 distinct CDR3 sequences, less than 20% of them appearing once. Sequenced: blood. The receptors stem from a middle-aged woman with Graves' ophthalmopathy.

The CDR3: CATRAGGASKNTEAFF. The CDR3 coding sequence is TGTGCCACCAGGGCAGGGGGGGCCAGCAAGAACACTGAAGCTTTCTTT. This chain links TRBV12-3 or TRBV12-4 with TRBJ1-1, with TRBD1 identical over 7 bases. Trimming removed 10 bases from V and 1 base from J; junction bases left unmatched: 15. The CDR3 sequence is 16 residues long.

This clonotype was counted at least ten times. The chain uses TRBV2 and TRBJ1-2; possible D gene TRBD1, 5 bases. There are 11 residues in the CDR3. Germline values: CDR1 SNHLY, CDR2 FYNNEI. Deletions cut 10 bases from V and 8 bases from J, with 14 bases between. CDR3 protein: CATQGTGGYTF. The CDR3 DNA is TGTGCCACCCAGGGTACGGGAGGCTACACCTTC.

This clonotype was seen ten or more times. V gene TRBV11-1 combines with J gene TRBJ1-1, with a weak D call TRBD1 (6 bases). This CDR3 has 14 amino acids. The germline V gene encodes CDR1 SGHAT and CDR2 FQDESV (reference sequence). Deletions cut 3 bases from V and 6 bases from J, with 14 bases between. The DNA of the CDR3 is TGTGCCAGCAGCTTTTCGGGGGGCTCCGCTGAAGCTTTCTTT. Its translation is CASSFSGGSAEAFF.

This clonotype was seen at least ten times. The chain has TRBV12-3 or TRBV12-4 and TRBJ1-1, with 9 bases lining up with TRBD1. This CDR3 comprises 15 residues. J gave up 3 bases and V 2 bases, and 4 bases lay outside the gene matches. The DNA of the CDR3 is TGTGCCAGCAGTTTAACAGGGGGCGCATACACTGAAGCTTTCTTT. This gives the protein CASSLTGGAYTEAFF.

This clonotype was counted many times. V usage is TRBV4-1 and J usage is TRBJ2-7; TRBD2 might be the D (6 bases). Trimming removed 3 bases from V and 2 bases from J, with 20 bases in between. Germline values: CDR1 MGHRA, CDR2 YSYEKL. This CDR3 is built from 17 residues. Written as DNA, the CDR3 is TGCGCCAGCAGCCAGGCCCTGAGGGTAGCGGAGACCTACGAGCAGTACTTC. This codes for CASSQALRVAETYEQYF.

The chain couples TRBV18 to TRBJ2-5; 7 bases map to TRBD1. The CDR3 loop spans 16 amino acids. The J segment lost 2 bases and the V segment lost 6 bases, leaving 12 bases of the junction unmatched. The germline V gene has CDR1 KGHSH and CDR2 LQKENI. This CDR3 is CASSHRQGPPQETQYF. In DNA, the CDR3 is TGTGCCAGCTCCCACCGACAGGGCCCACCACAAGAGACCCAGTACTTC.

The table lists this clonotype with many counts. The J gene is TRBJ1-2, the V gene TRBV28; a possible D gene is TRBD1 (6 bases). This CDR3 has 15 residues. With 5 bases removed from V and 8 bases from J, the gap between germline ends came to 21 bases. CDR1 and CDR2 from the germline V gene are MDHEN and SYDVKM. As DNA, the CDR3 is TGTGCCAGCAGTCTTCCGACAGGAATCAATAAGGGCTACACCTTC. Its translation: CASSLPTGINKGYTF.

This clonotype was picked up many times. CDR3 DNA sequence: TGTGCCAGTAGAAACGGACAGGGTCCTGGAAACACCATATATTTT. This sequence encodes CASRNGQGPGNTIYF. This rearrangement joins TRBV19 to TRBJ1-3; 8 nucleotides align to TRBD1. The V gene's germline CDR1 is LNHDA and CDR2 SQIVND (reference sequence). V dropped 6 bases and J dropped 2; count of bases not matched to a gene: 6. The CDR3 extends over 15 amino acids.

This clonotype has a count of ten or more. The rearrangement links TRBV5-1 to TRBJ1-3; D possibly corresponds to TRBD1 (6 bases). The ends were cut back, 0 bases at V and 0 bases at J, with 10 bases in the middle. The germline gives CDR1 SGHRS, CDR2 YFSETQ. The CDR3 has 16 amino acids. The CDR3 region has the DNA TGCGCCAGCAGCTTGGGAATACAGGGCTCTGGAAACACCATATATTTT. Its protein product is CASSLGIQGSGNTIYF. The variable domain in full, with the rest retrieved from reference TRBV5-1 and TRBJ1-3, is KAGVTQTPRYLIKTRGQQVTLSCSPISGHRSVSWYQQTPGQGLQFLFEYFSETQRNKGNFPGRFSGRQFSNSRSEMNVSTLELGDSALYLCASSLGIQGSGNTIYFGEGSWLTVV.

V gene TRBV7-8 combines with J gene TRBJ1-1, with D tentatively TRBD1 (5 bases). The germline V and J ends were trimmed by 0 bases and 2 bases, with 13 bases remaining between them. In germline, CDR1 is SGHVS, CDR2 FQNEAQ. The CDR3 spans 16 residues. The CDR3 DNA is TGTGCCAGCAGCTTAGCGCTGATGGGACCTAACACTGAAGCTTTCTTT. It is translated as CASSLALMGPNTEAFF.

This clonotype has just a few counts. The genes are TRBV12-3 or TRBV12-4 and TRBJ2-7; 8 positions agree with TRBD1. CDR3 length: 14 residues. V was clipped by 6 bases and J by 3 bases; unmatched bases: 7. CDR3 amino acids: CASRTGQGDYEQYF. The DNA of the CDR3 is TGTGCCAGCAGAACTGGACAGGGTGACTACGAGCAGTACTTC.

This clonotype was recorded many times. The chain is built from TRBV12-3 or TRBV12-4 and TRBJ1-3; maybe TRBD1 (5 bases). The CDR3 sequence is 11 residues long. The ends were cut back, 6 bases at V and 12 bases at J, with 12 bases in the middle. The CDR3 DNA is TGTGCCAGCAGCTTCGGGACGATCATATATTTT. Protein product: CASSFGTIIYF.

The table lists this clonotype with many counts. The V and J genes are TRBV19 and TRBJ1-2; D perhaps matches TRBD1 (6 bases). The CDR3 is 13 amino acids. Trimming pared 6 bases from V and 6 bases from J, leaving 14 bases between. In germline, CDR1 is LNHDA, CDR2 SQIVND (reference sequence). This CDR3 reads CASSNREGNGYTF. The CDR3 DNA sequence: TGTGCCAGTAGCAACAGGGAGGGCAATGGCTACACCTTC.

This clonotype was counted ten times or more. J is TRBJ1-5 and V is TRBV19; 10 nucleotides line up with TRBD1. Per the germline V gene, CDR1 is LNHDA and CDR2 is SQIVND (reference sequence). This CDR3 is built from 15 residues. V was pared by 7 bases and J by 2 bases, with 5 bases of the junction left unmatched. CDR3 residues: CASNGQGGGNQPQHF. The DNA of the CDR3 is TGTGCCAGTAATGGACAGGGGGGTGGCAATCAGCCCCAGCATTTT.

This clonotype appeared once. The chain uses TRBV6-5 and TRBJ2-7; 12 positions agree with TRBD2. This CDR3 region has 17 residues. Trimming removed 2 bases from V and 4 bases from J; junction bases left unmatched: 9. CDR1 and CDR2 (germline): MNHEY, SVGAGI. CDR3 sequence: CASSYLGLAGRWYEQYF. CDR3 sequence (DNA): TGTGCCAGCAGTTACCTAGGACTAGCGGGAAGGTGGTACGAGCAGTACTTC.

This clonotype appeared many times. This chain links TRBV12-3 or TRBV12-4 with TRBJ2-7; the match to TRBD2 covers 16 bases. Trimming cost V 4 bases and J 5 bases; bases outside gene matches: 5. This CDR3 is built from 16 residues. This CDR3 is CASSSGLAGGPDEQYF. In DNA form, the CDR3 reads TGTGCCAGCAGTTCGGGACTAGCGGGAGGGCCGGACGAGCAGTACTTC.

CDR3 nucleotides: TGTGCCAGCAACTTGTCACCGGGGTATAGCAATCAGCCCCAGCATTTT. Translated, it gives CASNLSPGYSNQPQHF. This chain joins TRBV6-2 or TRBV6-3 and TRBJ1-5; no definite D call. V lost 7 bases, J lost 0 bases, and 16 bases lay in between. This CDR3 region has 16 residues. The V gene's germline CDR1 is MNHEY and CDR2 SVGEGT.

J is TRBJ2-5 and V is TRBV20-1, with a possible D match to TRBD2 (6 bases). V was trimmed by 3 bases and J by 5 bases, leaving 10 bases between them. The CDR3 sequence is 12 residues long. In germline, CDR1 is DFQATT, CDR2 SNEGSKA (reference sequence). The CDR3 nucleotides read TGCAGTGCTAGTGGGGAGGAGGAGACCCAGTACTTC. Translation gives CSASGEEETQYF.

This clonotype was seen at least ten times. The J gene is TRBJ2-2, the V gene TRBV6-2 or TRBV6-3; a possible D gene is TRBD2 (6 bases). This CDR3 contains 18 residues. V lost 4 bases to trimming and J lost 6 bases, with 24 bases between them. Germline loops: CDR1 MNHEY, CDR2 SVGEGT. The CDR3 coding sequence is TGTGCCAGCAGTTTCTTGGGGACTCCCGAGGTTAGAGCCGGGGAGCTGTTTTTT. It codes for CASSFLGTPEVRAGELFF.

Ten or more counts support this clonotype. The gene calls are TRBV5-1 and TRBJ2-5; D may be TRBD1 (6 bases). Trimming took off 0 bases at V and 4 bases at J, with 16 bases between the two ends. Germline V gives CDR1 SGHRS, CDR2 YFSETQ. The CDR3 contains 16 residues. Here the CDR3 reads CASSLVLGTTAETQYF. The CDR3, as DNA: TGCGCCAGCAGCTTGGTTCTTGGGACAACTGCAGAGACCCAGTACTTC.

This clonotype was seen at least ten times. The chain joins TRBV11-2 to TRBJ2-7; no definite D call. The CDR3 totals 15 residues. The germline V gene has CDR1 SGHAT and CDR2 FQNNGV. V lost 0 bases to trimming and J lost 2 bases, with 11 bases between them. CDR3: CASSLDRHSPYEQYF. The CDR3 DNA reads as TGTGCCAGCAGCTTAGATCGTCACAGCCCCTACGAGCAGTACTTC.

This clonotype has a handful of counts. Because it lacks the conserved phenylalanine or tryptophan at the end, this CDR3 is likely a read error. The CDR3 is CASSLAGGTEQFSYEQYI. CDR3 sequence (DNA): TGCGCCAGCAGCTTGGCCGGAGGGACAGAGCAATTCTCCTACGAGCAGTACATC. The chain recombines TRBV5-1 with TRBJ2-7, with D possibly being TRBD1 (7 bases). Germline CDR1 is SGHRS and CDR2 is YFSETQ. The CDR3 runs to 18 residues. V lost 0 bases and J 0 bases, leaving 19 bases between the germline ends.

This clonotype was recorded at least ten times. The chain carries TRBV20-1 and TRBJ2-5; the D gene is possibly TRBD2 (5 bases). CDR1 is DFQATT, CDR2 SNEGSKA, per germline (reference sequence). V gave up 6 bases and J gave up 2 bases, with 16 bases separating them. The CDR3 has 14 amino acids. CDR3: CSAEPLAVQETQYF. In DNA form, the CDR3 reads TGCAGTGCCGAACCCCTAGCAGTACAAGAGACCCAGTACTTC.